These 19 T cell receptor beta chains share one sample of origin, sequenced in a study of blood T cell repertoires in COVID-19 (dated by TCRdb to about 2020). Libraries were prepared through the immunoSEQ multiplex PCR assay. Here the immuneACCESS table is served through TCRdb, limited to in-frame sequences with V and J called. Missing clones are a known gap in these copies; in checked studies unresolved V genes cover under half, and the rest lacks a known reason. The sample table holds around 58,000 clones, of which 88% were seen once. Approximately 40% of the sample rests with the top ten. The specimen was peripheral blood. These receptors were collected from a woman aged 60-75 years with COVID-19, enrolled during active disease.

Only a few counts were recorded for this clone. The V call is TRBV6-6, the J call TRBJ2-1, with 9 bases identical to TRBD1. The CDR3 covers 15 residues. V trimming: 1 base; J trimming: 8 bases; junction bases outside the gene matches: 6. Per the germline V gene, CDR1 is MNHNY and CDR2 is SVGAGI (reference sequence). The CDR3 nucleotides are TGTGCCAGCAGTTACTTGGGACAGGGAGAGGATGAGCAGTTCTTC. Protein product: CASSYLGQGEDEQFF.

V gene TRBV20-1 combines with J gene TRBJ2-5; D perhaps matches TRBD1 (6 bases). The CDR3 runs 11 residues. CDR1 is DFQATT, CDR2 SNEGSKA, per germline (reference sequence). In DNA, the CDR3 is TGCTCCCGACAGGCCCAAGAGACCCAGTACTTC. Translated: CSRQAQETQYF.

V usage is TRBV9 and J usage is TRBJ1-2; D call uncertain. The CDR3 has 12 residues. Looked up from germline, CDR1 is SGDLS and CDR2 is YYNGEE. V lost 3 bases and J lost 4, with 7 bases in between. The CDR3 spells CASSAGIYGYTF. CDR3 DNA: TGTGCCAGCAGCGCCGGGATCTATGGCTACACCTTC.

The J gene is TRBJ1-2, the V gene TRBV5-1, with unresolved D. The germline V gene has CDR1 SGHRS and CDR2 YFSETQ. CDR3 length equals 15 residues. Trimming cost V 5 bases and J 8 bases, with 22 bases left between them. Here the CDR3 DNA reads TGCGCCAGCAGTGGTGGTGGGTCCCCGACGGGGGGCTACACCTTC. It is translated as CASSGGGSPTGGYTF.

In its sample, this clone was seen once. The chain combines TRBV9 with TRBJ2-3; 10 bases map to TRBD2. This CDR3 has 14 amino acids. The trim removed 3 bases at V and 3 bases at J, leaving 1 base unmatched. Looked up from germline, CDR1 is SGDLS and CDR2 is YYNGEE. The CDR3 DNA sequence: TGTGCCAGCAGCGCGGGACTAGCGACAGATACGCAGTATTTT. Its translation is CASSAGLATDTQYF.

Regarding this clone: This sample includes further DNA sequences coding for the same CDR3. The V call is TRBV29-1, the J call TRBJ1-1; TRBD1 might be the D (6 bases). The CDR3 contains 13 residues. Trimming pared 0 bases from V and 5 bases from J, leaving 10 bases between. The germline V gene encodes CDR1 SQVTM and CDR2 ANQGSEA. The CDR3 spells CSVEEGAGTEAFF. CDR3 nucleotides: TGCAGCGTTGAAGAGGGGGCAGGGACTGAAGCTTTCTTT.

The chain is built from TRBV7-2 and TRBJ2-7; 12 bases are shared with TRBD2. The V and J ends lost 6 bases and 2 bases, in that order; junction bases with no gene match: 5. Per the germline V gene, CDR1 is SGHTA and CDR2 is FQGNSA. This CDR3 contains 15 residues. CDR3 nucleotide sequence: TGTGCCAGCAGTCCCCTAGCGGGAGGGCCCTACGAGCAGTACTTC. Translating it yields CASSPLAGGPYEQYF. The full variable domain, in which reference TRBV7-2 and TRBJ2-7 provide the parts outside the CDR3, is GAGVSQSPSNKVTEKGKDVELRCDPISGHTALYWYRQSLGQGLEFLIYFQGNSAPDKSGLPSDRFSAERTGGSVSTLTIQRTQQEDSAVYLCASSPLAGGPYEQYFGPGTRLTVT.

The chain couples TRBV7-8 to TRBJ2-7; TRBD1 matches 7 bases. In germline, CDR1 is SGHVS, CDR2 FQNEAQ. The CDR3 is 17 amino acids. V lost 2 bases to trimming and J lost 1 base; unmatched junction nucleotides: 11. The DNA for the CDR3 is TGTGCCAGCAGCTTAAGGTGGCAGGGGGAAAGGTCCTACGAGCAGTACTTC. Translation: CASSLRWQGERSYEQYF.

This clone was recorded a few times. The gene calls are TRBV9 and TRBJ2-1; D is uncertain. V lost 3 bases, J lost 10 bases, and 23 bases lay in between. The germline V gene encodes CDR1 SGDLS and CDR2 YYNGEE. The CDR3 has 16 residues. CDR3 in DNA: TGTGCCAGCAGCGCCGATGTCGACTCCCCAGTCCGGGAGCAGTTCTTC. It yields the protein CASSADVDSPVREQFF.

The count of this clone is one. The chain couples TRBV19 to TRBJ2-6; D perhaps matches TRBD2 (5 bases). The CDR3 sequence is 17 residues long. Germline assignment: CDR1 LNHDA and CDR2 SQIVND (reference sequence). V was shortened by 5 bases and J by 0 bases, with 14 bases between the two germline ends. This CDR3 is CASSPRGGVSGANVLTF. DNA of the CDR3: TGTGCCAGTAGTCCTCGGGGTGGGGTCTCTGGGGCCAACGTCCTGACTTTC.

The CDR3 region has the DNA TGTGCCACCAGCAGAGATCCGGCGGACAGGCGGTACTTC. Translation: CATSRDPADRRYF. This chain links TRBV15 with TRBJ2-7, with 7 bases that match TRBD1. The V gene's germline CDR1 is LNHNV and CDR2 YYDKDF (reference sequence). The CDR3 is 13 residues long. The V and J ends lost 0 bases and 12 bases, in that order; junction bases with no gene match: 8.

CDR3 DNA sequence: TGTGCCAGCAGCTTAGTTTTCGCCGGGGAGCTGTTTTTT. It codes for CASSLVFAGELFF. The chain joins TRBV11-3 to TRBJ2-2; D unresolved. Germline V lookup: CDR1 SGHNT, CDR2 YENEEA. V gave up 1 base and J gave up 6 bases, with 6 bases separating them. This CDR3 has 13 amino acids. Complete variable domain (other parts from reference TRBV11-3 and TRBJ2-2): EAGVVQSPRYKIIEKKQPVAFWCNPISGHNTLYWYLQNLGQGPELLIRYENEEAVDDSQLPKDRFSAERLKGVDSTLKIQPAELGDSAVYLCASSLVFAGELFFGEGSRLTVL.

The V and J genes are TRBV18 and TRBJ1-2; the D is unclear. This CDR3 is 16 amino acids long. Germline V lookup: CDR1 KGHSH, CDR2 LQKENI. The V and J ends lost 6 bases and 8 bases respectively, with 25 bases between them. CDR3 loop: CASSHSEVPIEWGYTF. CDR3 DNA sequence: TGTGCCAGCTCGCACTCTGAGGTTCCAATCGAATGGGGCTACACCTTC.

The CDR3 sequence: CASSYSAYNEQFF. Here the CDR3 DNA reads TGTGCCAGCAGTTACTCCGCCTACAATGAGCAGTTCTTC. The V gene is TRBV6-5, the J gene TRBJ2-1; unclear D gene. Germline lookup yields CDR1 MNHEY and CDR2 SVGAGI. The CDR3 totals 13 residues. V lost 0 bases and J lost 2, with 2 bases in between.

The chain carries TRBV5-4 and TRBJ1-1; D is undetermined. V shed 5 bases and J shed 12 bases, with 20 bases lying between them. The germline V gene encodes CDR1 SGHNT and CDR2 YYREEE (reference sequence). There are 13 residues in the CDR3. The CDR3 loop is CASRRSGSSVPFF. The CDR3 nucleotides are TGTGCCAGCAGGCGGTCCGGGTCTTCCGTCCCTTTCTTT.

This clone was seen more than once but under ten times. The rearrangement uses TRBV14 and TRBJ1-4; unclear D gene. The germline gives CDR1 SGHDN, CDR2 FVKESK. Trimming shortened V by 4 bases and J by 8 bases, and 14 bases separated the two germline ends. CDR3 size: 14 residues. CDR3 region: CASSLRHGEEKLFF. Written as DNA, the CDR3 is TGTGCCAGCAGCCTTCGACACGGTGAGGAAAAACTGTTTTTT.

The chain's CDR3 is CASSQDPRGITQYF. CDR3 nucleotides: TGTGCCAGCAGTCAAGACCCACGGGGAATAACGCAGTATTTT. This chain joins TRBV6-2 or TRBV6-3 and TRBJ2-3; D possibly corresponds to TRBD2 (5 bases). Trimming stripped 5 bases from V and 9 bases from J, with 18 bases between. The CDR3 has 14 residues. The V gene's germline CDR1 is MNHEY and CDR2 SVGEGT.

The chain uses TRBV9 and TRBJ1-1; D is unresolved. The ends were cut back, 3 bases at V and 3 bases at J, with 12 bases in the middle. Germline loops: CDR1 SGDLS, CDR2 YYNGEE. This CDR3 comprises 14 residues. The CDR3 reads CASSESLLHTEAFF. The CDR3 DNA is TGTGCCAGCAGCGAGTCCTTACTGCACACTGAAGCTTTCTTT.

J is TRBJ1-1 and V is TRBV6-5, with a tentative D call TRBD1 (6 bases). Trimming stripped 8 bases from V and 7 bases from J, with 17 bases between. The CDR3 has 13 residues. The V gene's germline CDR1 is MNHEY and CDR2 SVGAGI. The CDR3 DNA reads TGTGCCAGCTTAGGACAGATTTTTAATGAAGCTTTCTTT. Its translation: CASLGQIFNEAFF.